One and the same sample provided the 30 T cell receptor beta chains below, sequenced in a study of Tregs in tolerant kidney transplant recipients. Their specific antigens are unknown. TCRdb's copy holds only in-frame clones and misses some; the assay was immunoSEQ multiplex PCR. The sample yields about 44,000 clones, 95% seen once. What was sequenced was Tregs from blood cultured with allogeneic cells. The receptors derive from a human donor in good health.

This chain uses TRBV5-6 with TRBJ2-6; tentative D call: TRBD1 (5 bases). The CDR3 extends over 17 amino acids. The V gene lost 1 base and the J gene lost 4 bases, with 15 bases spanning the gap. CDR1 is SGHDT and CDR2 is YYEEEE in the germline V gene. Here the CDR3 reads CASSLRQRLTGANVLTF. DNA of the CDR3: TGTGCCAGCAGCTTGAGACAGAGGTTAACGGGGGCCAACGTCCTGACTTTC.

This clone was observed a single time. The junction and the germline gene differ at one end; a read error may be behind it. The CDR3 bases are TGTGCCAGCAGCAAAGACCGGGCTCAGCCCCAGCATTTT. It codes for CASSKDRAQPQHF. This rearrangement joins TRBV4-2 to TRBJ1-5; D gene unclear. The germline gives CDR1 LGHNA, CDR2 YNFKEQ. This CDR3 contains 13 residues.

This chain uses TRBV2 with TRBJ1-1; D ambiguous. Per the germline V gene, CDR1 is SNHLY and CDR2 is FYNNEI. CDR3 length: 13 amino acids. Trimming cost V 4 bases and J 5 bases, with 11 bases left between them. The CDR3 reads CASSGKGLTEAFF. CDR3 nucleotide sequence: TGTGCCAGCAGTGGCAAGGGTCTGACTGAAGCTTTCTTT.

This chain links TRBV11-1 with TRBJ1-2; the D gene is possibly TRBD1 (5 bases). CDR1 and CDR2 (germline): SGHAT, FQDESV (reference sequence). The CDR3 has 15 residues. The germline V and J ends were trimmed by 2 bases and 4 bases, with 14 bases remaining between them. CDR3 loop: CASSLPPPGGYGYTF. In DNA form, the CDR3 reads TGTGCCAGCAGCTTACCCCCGCCTGGGGGCTATGGCTACACCTTC.

The chain joins TRBV30 to TRBJ2-7; 8 bases agree with TRBD1. Unmatched junction bases numbered 7, after V lost 1 base and J lost 2 bases. Germline V lookup: CDR1 GTSNPN, CDR2 SVGIG (reference sequence). This CDR3 comprises 15 residues. The CDR3 is CAWSATGQGPYEQYF. The CDR3 nucleotides are TGTGCCTGGAGTGCTACTGGACAGGGCCCCTACGAGCAGTACTTC. Drawing the rest from reference TRBV30 and TRBJ2-7, the complete variable domain is SQTIHQWPATLVQPVGSPLSLECTVEGTSNPNLYWYRQAAGRGLQLLFYSVGIGQISSEVPQNLSASRPQDRQFILSSKKLLLSDSGFYLCAWSATGQGPYEQYFGPGTRLTVT.

The genes are TRBV5-1 and TRBJ1-1, with no clear D. V was cut by 4 bases and J by 0 bases, with 7 bases left in between. CDR1 is SGHRS, CDR2 YFSETQ, per germline. CDR3 length equals 13 residues. CDR3 in DNA: TGCGCCAGCAGCGTCGGGGTGAACACTGAAGCTTTCTTT. It is translated as CASSVGVNTEAFF.

This clone was seen only once. The junction departs from the called germline gene at one end, perhaps through a read error. The chain recombines TRBV6-1 with TRBJ1-1; 8 bases fit TRBD1. Germline-derived CDR1 and CDR2 are MNHNS and SASEGT. The CDR3 runs to 13 residues. CDR3 nucleotides: TGTGCCAGCAGGGAAGACAGGGGTAGTGAAGCTTTCTTT. Protein: CASREDRGSEAFF.

The rearrangement joins TRBV10-3 to TRBJ1-5; TRBD1 is a possible D gene (5 bases). Per germline, CDR1 ENHRY and CDR2 SYGVKD. This CDR3 contains 13 residues. V was trimmed by 1 base and J by 4 bases, leaving 5 bases between them. The DNA for the CDR3 is TGTGCCATCAGTGAGTGGGGGAATCAGCCCCAGCATTTT. It codes for CAISEWGNQPQHF.

The chain couples TRBV5-5 to TRBJ1-5, with a possible D match to TRBD1 (6 bases). The CDR3 extends over 18 amino acids. The V gene lost 0 bases and the J gene lost 3 bases, with 19 bases spanning the gap. The germline V gene encodes CDR1 SGHKS and CDR2 YYEKEE (reference sequence). The CDR3 coding sequence is TGTGCCAGCAGCTTGGCCTATAGCGGGACATTGAACAATCAGCCCCAGCATTTT. Translating gives CASSLAYSGTLNNQPQHF.

The CDR3 sequence is CASSLVAGASYEQYF. The CDR3 DNA reads TGCGCCAGCAGCTTGGTGGCAGGGGCTTCCTACGAGCAGTACTTC. The J gene is TRBJ2-7, the V gene TRBV5-1, with D perhaps TRBD1 (6 bases). Germline V lookup: CDR1 SGHRS, CDR2 YFSETQ. The CDR3 has 15 amino acids. Trimming took 0 bases from V and 1 from J, leaving 11 bases between them.

The chain has TRBV9 and TRBJ1-3; D is unresolved. CDR3 size: 14 residues. V was pared by 0 bases and J by 4 bases, with 8 bases between. Germline V lookup: CDR1 SGDLS, CDR2 YYNGEE. The DNA of the CDR3 is TGTGCCAGCAGCGTAGAAGCCAGCGGAAACACCATATATTTT. The encoded protein is CASSVEASGNTIYF.

The rearrangement links TRBV27 to TRBJ1-6; D may be TRBD1 (5 bases). In germline, CDR1 is MNHEY, CDR2 SMNVEV (reference sequence). The ends were cut back, 7 bases at V and 7 bases at J, with 14 bases in the middle. CDR3 size: 14 residues. CDR3: CASNPGRENSPLHF. The DNA of the CDR3 is TGTGCCAGCAACCCGGGACGGGAAAATTCACCCCTCCACTTT.

V is TRBV6-5 and J is TRBJ1-6, with 7 bases that match TRBD1. The V gene's germline CDR1 is MNHEY and CDR2 SVGAGI. The CDR3 contains 13 residues. Trimming at V came to 6 bases and at J to 15 bases, leaving 11 bases not matched to a gene. Here the CDR3 reads CASRQGTVAILHF. Here the CDR3 DNA reads TGTGCCAGCAGACAGGGGACAGTCGCAATCCTCCACTTT.

As concerns this clone: Germline is not matched at one junction end, which may reflect a read error. The chain uses TRBV6-5 and TRBJ1-1; possibly TRBD1 for D (6 bases). This CDR3 contains 14 residues. Germline CDR1 is MNHEY and CDR2 is SVGAGI. The CDR3 sequence is CASSYPGQRIETFF. CDR3 DNA: TGTGCCAGCAGTTACCCTGGACAGAGAATTGAAACTTTCTTT.

V gene TRBV30 combines with J gene TRBJ1-5, with a weak D call TRBD1 (6 bases). CDR3 length: 16 amino acids. Germline V lookup: CDR1 GTSNPN, CDR2 SVGIG (reference sequence). V was shortened by 2 bases and J by 4 bases, with 18 bases between the two germline ends. In nucleotides, the CDR3 is TGTGCCTGGAGTTCCCTTACAGGGTTCGGAAATCAGCCCCAGCATTTT. It encodes CAWSSLTGFGNQPQHF.

The chain has TRBV7-9 and TRBJ2-7; 8 nucleotides line up with TRBD1. Looked up from germline, CDR1 is SEHNR and CDR2 is FQNEAQ (reference sequence). CDR3 size: 12 residues. V lost 5 bases to trimming and J lost 5 bases; unmatched junction nucleotides: 2. The CDR3 region has the DNA TGTGCCAGCAGCCCAGGGGGCGACGAGCAGTACTTC. Its protein is CASSPGGDEQYF.

The rearrangement links TRBV4-2 to TRBJ2-3; 7 bases map to TRBD2. The CDR3 sequence is 15 residues long. From germline, CDR1 is LGHNA and CDR2 YNFKEQ. The J segment lost 5 bases and the V segment lost 1 base, leaving 6 bases of the junction unmatched. CDR3 residues: CASSQVAGEEDTQYF. CDR3 bases: TGTGCCAGCAGCCAAGTGGCGGGAGAGGAAGATACGCAGTATTTT.

The CDR3 loop reads CASSLAGEAFF. The CDR3 nucleotides are TGTGCCAGCAGCTTAGCCGGGGAAGCTTTCTTT. The rearrangement joins TRBV7-8 to TRBJ1-1; no reliable D call. In germline, CDR1 is SGHVS, CDR2 FQNEAQ. The CDR3 is 11 amino acids. The V end was cut by 0 bases, the J end by 8 bases, with 4 bases between.

The CDR3 protein is CASSLRGLRGELFF. In DNA, the CDR3 is TGTGCCAGCAGCCTAAGGGGCCTCCGAGGGGAGCTGTTTTTT. V usage is TRBV11-1 and J usage is TRBJ2-2; TRBD1 is a possible D gene (5 bases). Trimming stripped 5 bases from V and 8 bases from J, with 15 bases between. CDR1 is SGHAT, CDR2 FQDESV, per germline (reference sequence). The CDR3 consists of 14 residues. Full variable domain (remainder filled in from reference TRBV11-1 and TRBJ2-2): EAEVAQSPRYKITEKSQAVAFWCDPISGHATLYWYRQILGQGPELLVQFQDESVVDDSQLPKDRFSAERLKGVDSTLKIQPAELGDSAMYLCASSLRGLRGELFFGEGSRLTVL.

The V and J genes are TRBV27 and TRBJ2-7; TRBD1 matches at 7 bases. Losses at the gene ends were 9 bases for V and 2 bases for J; bases not matched to a gene: 13. The CDR3 contains 15 residues. CDR1 is MNHEY, CDR2 SMNVEV, per germline (reference sequence). The CDR3 sequence is CASRQGRSGAYEQYF. CDR3 in DNA: TGTGCCAGTCGACAGGGTAGGAGCGGAGCCTACGAGCAGTACTTC.

The chain has TRBV7-2 and TRBJ1-6; a possible D gene is TRBD1 (5 bases). Trimming removed 6 bases from V and 7 bases from J, with 19 bases in between. The CDR3 has 16 residues. Per the germline V gene, CDR1 is SGHTA and CDR2 is FQGNSA. The chain's CDR3 is CASRTSRWDENSPLHF. The CDR3 nucleotides read TGTGCCAGCAGGACCTCCCGTTGGGACGAGAATTCACCCCTCCACTTT.

The CDR3 protein is CASRGNSPLHF. CDR3 DNA: TGTGCCTCCAGGGGGAATTCACCCCTCCACTTT. The V gene is TRBV11-2, the J gene TRBJ1-6, with 7 bases identical to TRBD1. J was trimmed by 7 bases and V by 11 bases; bases with no gene match: 2. The CDR3 consists of 11 residues. Germline V gene lookup returns CDR1 SGHAT and CDR2 FQNNGV.

The gene calls are TRBV4-1 and TRBJ2-7; 11 bases fit TRBD2. The trim removed 8 bases at V and 4 bases at J, leaving 4 bases unmatched. Looked up from germline, CDR1 is MGHRA and CDR2 is YSYEKL. The CDR3 extends over 13 amino acids. DNA of the CDR3: TGCGCCAGCGCTAGCGGGAGGAATTACGAGCAGTACTTC. This translates into CASASGRNYEQYF.

The chain recombines TRBV11-2 with TRBJ2-5; D may correspond to TRBD1 or TRBD2 (5 bases each). CDR1 is SGHAT and CDR2 is FQNNGV in the germline V gene. The V and J ends lost 1 base and 1 base respectively, with 10 bases between them. CDR3 length: 15 residues. CDR3 sequence: CASSLVLGPQETQYF. DNA for the CDR3: TGTGCCAGCAGCTTAGTCCTGGGACCCCAAGAGACCCAGTACTTC.

V is TRBV11-2 and J is TRBJ2-5, with 9 bases matching TRBD2. Per the germline V gene, CDR1 is SGHAT and CDR2 is FQNNGV. J was trimmed by 5 bases and V by 5 bases; bases with no gene match: 15. The length of the CDR3 is 17 residues. CDR3: CASSPFGGSGRFETQYF. CDR3 in DNA: TGTGCCAGCAGCCCCTTCGGTGGTAGCGGGAGATTTGAGACCCAGTACTTC.

The chain couples TRBV2 to TRBJ2-5, with unresolved D. V lost 7 bases, J lost 1 base, and 4 bases lay in between. The V gene's germline CDR1 is SNHLY and CDR2 FYNNEI. The CDR3 runs to 11 residues. CDR3 sequence (DNA): TGTGCCAGCAAGGCCCAAGAGACCCAGTACTTC. Its protein is CASKAQETQYF.

The gene calls are TRBV18 and TRBJ2-5, with D hard to call. V lost 0 bases and J 3 bases, leaving 5 bases between the germline ends. The CDR3 runs to 13 residues. Germline-derived CDR1 and CDR2 are KGHSH and LQKENI. CDR3 sequence (DNA): TGTGCCAGCTCACCACCGGGAAAAGAGACCCAGTACTTC. Translated, it gives CASSPPGKETQYF.

This clone was detected only a few times. This rearrangement joins TRBV14 to TRBJ2-1, with 12 bases that match TRBD2. The CDR3 loop spans 16 amino acids. Trimming at V came to 4 bases and at J to 3 bases, leaving 4 bases not matched to a gene. Germline CDR1 and CDR2: SGHDN and FVKESK. CDR3 in DNA: TGTGCCAGCAGCCCAAGACTAGCGGGAGTCTACAATGAGCAGTTCTTC. Translation: CASSPRLAGVYNEQFF.

The chain is built from TRBV15 and TRBJ2-3, with D unclear. The germline CDR1 and CDR2 sequences are LNHNV and YYDKDF (reference sequence). There are 16 residues in the CDR3. V was trimmed by 4 bases and J by 2 bases, leaving 16 bases between them. The CDR3 loop is CATSKARKGPTDTQYF. The CDR3 DNA follows: TGTGCCACCAGCAAAGCACGGAAGGGCCCCACAGATACGCAGTATTTT.

The rearrangement joins TRBV28 to TRBJ1-4; D remains unclear. V lost 2 bases and J lost 6, with 13 bases in between. Germline CDR1 and CDR2: MDHEN and SYDVKM. This CDR3 is 15 amino acids long. Here the CDR3 reads CASSLTNSQDEKLFF. The CDR3 DNA reads as TGTGCCAGCAGTTTAACAAATAGTCAGGATGAAAAACTGTTTTTT.